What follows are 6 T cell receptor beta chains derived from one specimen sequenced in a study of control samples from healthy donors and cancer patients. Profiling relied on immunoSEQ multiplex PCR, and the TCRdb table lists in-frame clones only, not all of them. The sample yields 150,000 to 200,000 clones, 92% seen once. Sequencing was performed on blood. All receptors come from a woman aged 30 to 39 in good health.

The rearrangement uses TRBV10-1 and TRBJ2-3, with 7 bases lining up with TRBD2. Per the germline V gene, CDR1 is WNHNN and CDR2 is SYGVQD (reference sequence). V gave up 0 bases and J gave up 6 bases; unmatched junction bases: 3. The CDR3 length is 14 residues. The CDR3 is CASSESGGADTQYF. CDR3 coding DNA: TGCGCCAGCAGTGAGTCGGGAGGGGCGGATACGCAGTATTTT.

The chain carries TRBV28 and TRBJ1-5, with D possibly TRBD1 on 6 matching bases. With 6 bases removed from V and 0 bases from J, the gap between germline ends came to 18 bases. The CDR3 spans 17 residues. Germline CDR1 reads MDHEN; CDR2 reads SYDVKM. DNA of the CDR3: TGTGCCAGCAGGCCCCCCGGGGGCTCAGTTAGCAATCAGCCCCAGCATTTT. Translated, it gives CASRPPGGSVSNQPQHF.

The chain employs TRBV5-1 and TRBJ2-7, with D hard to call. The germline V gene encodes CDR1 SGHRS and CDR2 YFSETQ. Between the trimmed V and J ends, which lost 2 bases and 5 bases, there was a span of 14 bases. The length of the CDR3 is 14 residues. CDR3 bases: TGCGCCAGCAGCTTCGACGATCCAAGGGACGAGCAGTACTTC. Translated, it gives CASSFDDPRDEQYF.

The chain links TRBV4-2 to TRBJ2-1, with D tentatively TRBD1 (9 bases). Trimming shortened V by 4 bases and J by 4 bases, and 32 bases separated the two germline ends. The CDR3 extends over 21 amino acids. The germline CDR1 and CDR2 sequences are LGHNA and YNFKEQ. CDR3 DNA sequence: TGTGCCAGCAGCCCTCGGGTGGGACAGGGACGAGCGGGAGACTTATACAATGAGCAGTTCTTC. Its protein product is CASSPRVGQGRAGDLYNEQFF.

The DNA for the CDR3 is TGTGCCAGCATCTTCGGACGGAACACCGGGGAGCTGTTTTTT. Translation: CASIFGRNTGELFF. This rearrangement joins TRBV2 to TRBJ2-2; D is undetermined. CDR1 is SNHLY and CDR2 is FYNNEI in the germline V gene. Trimming removed 7 bases at V and 1 base at J, with 10 bases between. CDR3 length: 14 residues.

The CDR3 here is CALTMSFNEQYF. The DNA of the CDR3 is TGTGCCTTAACGATGAGTTTCAACGAGCAGTACTTC. The rearrangement links TRBV30 to TRBJ2-7; D ambiguous. CDR1 and CDR2 from the germline V gene are GTSNPN and SVGIG (reference sequence). The CDR3 has 12 residues. V was pared by 7 bases and J by 5 bases, with 15 bases between.